The sequence of this T cell receptor (beta chain) was determined in a study of blood T cell repertoires in COVID-19. Study-level background: Acute and convalescent COVID-19 samples came from the United States, Italy and Spain.

Germline CDR1 is SNHLY and CDR2 is FYNNEI. Trimming stripped 6 bases from V and 3 bases from J, with 15 bases between. The CDR3 has 14 residues. Clones were sequenced by immunoSEQ multiplex PCR, and TCRdb holds only the in-frame ones, with some missing. The repertoire holds roughly 300,000 clones, with about 85% as singletons. Material: peripheral blood. The clonotype originates from a human donor in a cohort sampled during active COVID-19. The chain carries TRBV2 and TRBJ2-7; D may be TRBD1 (5 bases). The CDR3 sequence is CASRGLKGHYEQYF. In DNA form, the CDR3 reads TGTGCCAGCAGAGGCTTGAAAGGACACTACGAGCAGTACTTC.